This T cell receptor (beta chain) comes out of a study of T cells in Graves' hyperthyroidism and ophthalmopathy. Study findings and constraints: Model output signaled ophthalmopathy a median about 6.3 months ahead of onset. Ophthalmopathy cases were set apart from stable hyperthyroidism by a 13 V-J model. Expanded thyroid clonotypes (above 0.001) were mostly also found in blood.

Exclusion of patients followed from uncontrolled infection, other autoimmune disease, pregnancy or lactation. TCR beta CDR3 sequences were amplified from RNA transcripts. The HTBI primer set was used in a first-round RT-PCR of the TCR CDR3. TCRdb re-derived calls from the multiplex PCR reads in MiXCR, one entry per CDR3 protein. Among some 600,000 distinct CDR3 sequences listed, 40% to 55% were seen once. Per germline, CDR1 SGHDN and CDR2 FVKESK. The CDR3 is made up of 12 amino acids. V gave up 10 bases and J gave up 1 base, with 10 bases separating them. This clonotype was recorded a few times. Its antigen remains unknown.

The V call is TRBV14, the J call TRBJ1-2; D is unclear. This receptor was identified in a young woman with Graves' hyperthyroidism. The sequenced sample consisted of peripheral blood or thyroid tissue (not recorded which). As DNA, the CDR3 is TGTGCCATTGAGCCTGTTAACTATGGCTACACCTTC. It translates to CAIEPVNYGYTF. The full variable domain, completed using reference TRBV14 and TRBJ1-2, is EAGVTQFPSHSVIEKGQTVTLRCDPISGHDNLYWYRRVMGKEIKFLLHFVKESKQDESGMPNNRFLAERTGGTYSTLKVQPAELEDSGVYFCAIEPVNYGYTFGSGTRLTVV.